The 9 T cell receptor beta chains given below trace back to one sample, sequenced in a study of response to subunit inactivated influenza vaccine. TCRdb analysed the RT-PCR reads with MiXCR anew, one entry per CDR3 protein. The sample has around 250,000 distinct CDR3 sequences; 10% to 15% are singletons. The input for sequencing was non-naive T cells sorted from PBMCs, taken 14 to 15 days before vaccination. The source of these receptors is a man in his fifties who received an inactivated influenza vaccine.

This clonotype was counted only a few times. This chain links TRBV7-8 with TRBJ2-1; 12 bases map to TRBD2. V gave up 5 bases and J gave up 6 bases; unmatched junction bases: 5. This CDR3 comprises 15 residues. Germline values: CDR1 SGHVS, CDR2 FQNEAQ. The CDR3 DNA sequence: TGTGCCAGCAGCGGGAGGACTAGCGGGGCCAATGAGCAGTTCTTC. Protein sequence: CASSGRTSGANEQFF.

The sample holds many counts of this clonotype. This chain uses TRBV12-3 or TRBV12-4 with TRBJ2-4; D is unresolved. V dropped 2 bases and J dropped 0 bases, with 14 bases sitting between them. This CDR3 is built from 17 residues. CDR3 amino acids: CASSLSWQSLAKNIQYF. The CDR3 nucleotides read TGTGCCAGCAGTTTATCATGGCAGAGTCTAGCCAAAAACATTCAGTACTTC.

This clonotype was seen repeatedly, ten times or more. The chain couples TRBV5-1 to TRBJ2-7; 8 nucleotides align to TRBD2. The CDR3 covers 17 residues. Germline CDR1 and CDR2: SGHRS and YFSETQ. V lost 1 base and J lost 2; bases outside the gene matches: 11. The CDR3 region has the DNA TGCGCCAGCAGCTTGAACTCCCGAGCGGGGGCTGCCTACGAGCAGTACTTC. Translation: CASSLNSRAGAAYEQYF.

The chain combines TRBV25-1 with TRBJ1-1; D remains unclear. The CDR3 covers 13 residues. The germline V and J ends were trimmed by 7 bases and 1 base, with 10 bases remaining between them. CDR1 and CDR2 (germline): MGHDK, SYGVNS. CDR3 DNA: TGTGCCAGCAACCAGGTGGGGAACACTGAAGCTTTCTTT. It translates to CASNQVGNTEAFF.

This clonotype was seen a handful of times. The chain uses TRBV20-1 and TRBJ1-1, with D perhaps TRBD1 (6 bases). Germline CDR1 and CDR2: DFQATT and SNEGSKA (reference sequence). The germline V and J ends were trimmed by 3 bases and 5 bases, with 22 bases remaining between them. This CDR3 region has 16 residues. CDR3 sequence reads: CSARNHRAGRFTEAFF. CDR3 coding DNA: TGCAGTGCTAGGAACCACAGGGCAGGGAGGTTTACTGAAGCTTTCTTT.

The chain combines TRBV11-2 with TRBJ2-3; 11 nucleotides match TRBD2. The CDR3 contains 16 residues. CDR1 is SGHAT and CDR2 is FQNNGV in the germline V gene. V dropped 5 bases and J dropped 2; count of bases not matched to a gene: 6. CDR3 protein: CASSQGTSGITDTQYF. CDR3 bases: TGTGCCAGCAGCCAGGGGACTAGCGGAATCACAGATACGCAGTATTTT.

This clonotype turned up a few times. V gene TRBV20-1 combines with J gene TRBJ2-1; 8 positions agree with TRBD1. The CDR3 spans 15 residues. V shed 6 bases, J shed 3 bases, and the junction held 10 bases outside the gene matches. Germline CDR1 and CDR2: DFQATT and SNEGSKA (reference sequence). CDR3 residues: CSAILPGQDYNEQFF. The CDR3 region has the DNA TGCAGTGCGATACTCCCGGGACAGGACTACAATGAGCAGTTCTTC.

This clonotype turned up a few times. V is TRBV28 and J is TRBJ2-7, with 8 bases fitting TRBD1. The CDR3 sequence is 14 residues long. V lost 7 bases and J lost 2; bases outside the gene matches: 7. Germline CDR1 and CDR2: MDHEN and SYDVKM. CDR3 nucleotide sequence: TGTGCCAGCACCCGGGACAGGTGGGCCTACGAGCAGTACTTC. Translation gives CASTRDRWAYEQYF.

The chain employs TRBV20-1 and TRBJ2-5; TRBD1 matches at 8 bases. Unmatched junction bases numbered 3, after V lost 4 bases and J lost 5 bases. The germline V gene encodes CDR1 DFQATT and CDR2 SNEGSKA (reference sequence). The CDR3 has 12 amino acids. CDR3 region: CSAKDRVETQYF. The CDR3 bases are TGCAGTGCTAAGGACAGGGTTGAGACCCAGTACTTC.